These T cell receptor beta chains were read from a single sample in a study of neurological immune-mediated disorders. TCRdb recomputed calls from the 5' RACE reads with MiXCR, one row per CDR3 protein. The table shows 35,000 to 40,000 distinct CDR3 sequences, with under 9.5% occurring only once. Sequencing used PBMCs. Receptor source: a woman aged 40-49 years in good health. The conserved cysteine and the conserved F or W are not part of the CDR3 here. Clone size appears in some rows only: once, few, many, or a class for an expanded clone.

TRBV15,many,ATSRDYQGTTKDEQY
TRBV5-6,many,ASSRRYTSTNEKLF
TRBV5-1,many,ASSLVISINQPQH
TRBV7-9,many,ASSLVQANTEAF
TRBV5-1,many,ASSLMGSTEAF
TRBV7-2,many,ASSPRGGGQFSGNTIY
TRBV12-3/TRBV12-4,many,ASSWSQPYGYT
TRBV21-1,many,ASSDPRDISQETQY
TRBV12-3/TRBV12-4,many,ASSITGPSGYT
TRBV20-1,many,SARNRGNLANYGYT
TRBV5-1,many,ASSSGGSYEQY
TRBV10-3,many,AISELYEQY
TRBV5-1,many,ASSLILADNNEQF
TRBV9,many,ASSEGEGPGAEQF
TRBV19,many,ASSIDLEIGGRGTLYNEQF
TRBV7-9,many,AVGEVAKDTDTQY
TRBV7-6,many,ASSPRPGGDTEAF
TRBV14,many,ASSPRVGYGYT
TRBV6-1,many,ASSPRQGAGTKETQY
TRBV9,many,ASSALSDRSSTDTQY
TRBV2,many,AGRDRGSRETQY
TRBV5-1,many,ANSPRAAGGGHTEAF
TRBV5-5,many,ASSFSGGRIGETQY
TRBV5-1,-,ASSLADSGKGEQY
TRBV4-1,many,ASSHRGGFYTEAF
TRBV7-2,many,ASSRHASGGANSGYT
TRBV5-1,many,ASSLDGRAGNQPQH
TRBV6-1,-,ASRGQGVYNEQF
TRBV5-6,many,ASSRQGGGWITEAF
TRBV18,-,ARSRDREAEAF
TRBV28,many,ASSSNRNSPLH
TRBV3-1,many,ASSGTGLGDTEAF
TRBV3-1,many,ASTQSGAGELF
TRBV2,many,ATAAEDYNEQF
TRBV5-4,-,ASSLVPSDQEETQY
TRBV28,few,ASSLTRGNTEAF
TRBV20-1,many,SARDLSGPGGAQY
TRBV12-3/TRBV12-4,medium-sized,ASRRQYEQY
TRBV7-2,many,ASSSRSASDTQY
TRBV3-1,many,ASSQRAGPYGYT
TRBV7-9,many,ASSLASQAVGANVLT
TRBV12-3/TRBV12-4,many,ASSLTGHADTQY
TRBV20-1,many,SARAPGVRTNTGELF
TRBV12-3/TRBV12-4,many,ASSPVGGRGEQF
TRBV18,many,ASSFGQGRDQPQH
TRBV5-6,many,ASSGTPGLRGTDTQY
TRBV3-1,many,ASSQDWETQY
TRBV3-1,many,ASSPEQLGELF
TRBV7-2,many,ASSPRPGLPNTEAF
TRBV20-1,few,SARDAQGASEAF
TRBV5-1,many,ASSLESGRYNEQF
TRBV6-6,many,ASSYQDSPLH
TRBV5-1,-,ASSSTLDRGQTGELF
TRBV7-9,many,ASSLATSENTDTQY
TRBV10-3,many,AISEVERPFNYGYT
TRBV12-3/TRBV12-4,-,ASSSTSGRNQNEQY
TRBV5-1,-,AGSLARTSGDNEQF
TRBV5-1,many,ASSLSGRINYGYT
TRBV5-5,many,ASRPDRDRTEAF